This T cell receptor (beta chain) is from a study of cytotoxic CD8 clonotypes in ibrutinib-treated CLL. At the level of the study: Roughly 24 partial and 2 complete responses; at median approximately 68 months, 14 remitted, about twelve progressed. An average of about 250,000 productive templates and around 100,000 productive rearrangements was obtained per sample.

The V and J ends lost 4 bases and 8 bases respectively, with 16 bases between them. Germline CDR1 SGHRS, CDR2 YFSETQ. This CDR3 has 14 residues. Study observations and caveats: Clonality increased with ibrutinib response but returned toward baseline at progression. Clonality measured at baseline exceeded age-matched healthy donors, tracking circulating CD8+ T-cell counts.

The table came from immunoSEQ multiplex PCR; TCRdb's copy has only in-frame clones and leaves some out. The table shows roughly 180,000 clones, with about four fifths occurring only once. Concerning this clone itself: Its antigen is not identified.

The rearrangement uses TRBV5-1 and TRBJ2-1; D is undetermined. Sample: PBMCs, taken after 24 months of ibrutinib treatment. The sequence was collected from a human donor with chronic lymphocytic leukemia. The CDR3 sequence is CASSNWVTEDEQFF. The CDR3 DNA reads as TGCGCCAGCAGCAATTGGGTAACCGAGGATGAGCAGTTCTTC.